Here is one TCR beta chain with its context. The target of this receptor is not known. Base qualities are not provided; no much larger clone lies one nucleotide away. Per the germline V gene (reference sequence), GTSNPN is the CDR1 and SVGIG is the CDR2. Taken from cysteine to phenylalanine, the CDR3 has 14 residues. Just the 42-base CDR3 DNA is kept, in frame starting at base 1. V and J lose 2 bases and 7 bases, and a span of 12 bases separates them. This sample was taken from a study of T cell changes during pregnancy in multiple sclerosis (dated by TCRdb to the late 2010s). Background for the entire study: The study examined how the T cell repertoire changed over the course of pregnancy in women with multiple sclerosis.

The library was produced with the immunoSEQ multiplex PCR assay. TCRdb carries this immuneACCESS record with in-frame sequences only. Its versions omit some clonotypes, under half of them owing to an unresolved V gene in the studies checked, with the rest unexplained. Counted in this sample were some 110,000 clones; about 93% of them appeared once. The leading ten clones occupy 1.5% to 1.9% of the sample. This TCR was recovered from a female donor with multiple sclerosis, enrolled in a pregnancy study. Sequencing used peripheral blood, obtained in the third trimester of pregnancy. The rearranged segments are TRBV30 and TRBJ1-6, and possibly TRBD1, on 6 matching bases. The CDR3 region reads CAWSKRQGNSPLHF. The DNA is as follows: TGTGCCTGGAGTAAAAGGCAGGGGAATTCACCCCTCCACTTT.